The rows below give T cell receptor beta chains drawn from one sample of a study of T cell repertoires in cytomegalovirus infection. Each CDR3 protein is one row after TCRdb ran MiXCR on the reads. The sample has approximately 750,000 distinct CDR3 sequences, 35% seen once. Sequencing used PBMCs. The receptors derive from a human donor in good health (CMV status not recorded). Some clones in this sample may be carry-over from other donors' samples. Both conserved end residues are part of each CDR3. D genes are given only for firm matches. The size field is filled for only some rows; it gives once, few, many or a size class.

j_gene	d_gene	v_gene	abundance	CDR3nt	CDR3aa
TRBJ2-7	TRBD2	TRBV11-3	many	TGTGCCAGTCCCAGCGGGAGTAACTACGAGCAGTACTTC	CASPSGSNYEQYF
TRBJ1-5	.	TRBV2	few	TGTGCCAGCAGCCTGGAGGAGGGTTACAATCAGCCCCAGCATTTT	CASSLEEGYNQPQHF
TRBJ1-5	TRBD1	TRBV19	few	TGTGCCAGTAGTTTCACAGGGGTGGGGATTCAGCCCCAGCATTTT	CASSFTGVGIQPQHF
TRBJ1-5	.	TRBV20-1	few	TGCAGTGCTAGAGCGGGGCGCGGCAATCAGCCCCAGCATTTT	CSARAGRGNQPQHF
TRBJ1-2	TRBD1	TRBV5-4	few	TGTGCCAGCAGCTTTGTTGACAGGGCTCGAGGCTACACCTTC	CASSFVDRARGYTF
TRBJ1-1	TRBD1	TRBV28	.	TGTGCCAGCAGTTTTGGGGGGACAGGGAAATTGGCTTTCTTT	CASSFGGTGKLAFF
TRBJ1-3	.	TRBV28	.	TGTGCCAGCAGTTACCAAAGCGGCAGGGTATCTGGAAACACCATATATTTT	CASSYQSGRVSGNTIYF
TRBJ2-5	TRBD2	TRBV19	.	TGTGCCAGTAGTTCATTAGCGGGAACGAGTAAGACCCAGTACTTC	CASSSLAGTSKTQYF
TRBJ2-5	TRBD2	TRBV6-1	.	TGTGCCAGCAGTGGGGGGACTAGCGGCCAAGAGACCCAGTACTTC	CASSGGTSGQETQYF
TRBJ1-2	.	TRBV7-9	.	TGTGCCAGCGGCCCCCAGGGGCTAATATATGGCTACACCTTC	CASGPQGLIYGYTF
TRBJ1-2	.	TRBV4-2	.	TGTGCCAGCAGCCAGCGGGACGCCTACACCTTC	CASSQRDAYTF
TRBJ2-1	TRBD2	TRBV6-1	.	TGTGCCAGCACCTGGACTAGCGGGTCATACAATAAGCAGTTCTTC	CASTWTSGSYNKQFF
TRBJ2-7	.	TRBV6-1	.	TGTGCCAGCAGTGACAACCGGGCCCTCGAAGGGCAGTACTTC	CASSDNRALEGQYF
TRBJ2-3	.	TRBV27	.	TGTGCCAGCAGTTTACAGGACCCCAGCACAGATACGCAGTATTTT	CASSLQDPSTDTQYF
TRBJ1-4	.	TRBV27	.	TGTGCCAGCAGTTTATACGGGGGCGTCACAACTAATGAAAAACTGTTTTTT	CASSLYGGVTTNEKLFF
TRBJ1-2	TRBD1	TRBV12-3/TRBV12-4	.	TGTGCCAGCAGTTTCGGGACAGGGCACGGCTACACCTTC	CASSFGTGHGYTF
TRBJ1-6	TRBD1	TRBV3-1	.	TGTGCCAGCAGCAGACAGGGTTCCAATTCACCCCTCCACTTT	CASSRQGSNSPLHF
TRBJ1-1	TRBD1	TRBV12-3/TRBV12-4	.	TGTGCCAGCAGTTTAAGGACAGGGAGAGAGCCTGAAGCTTTCTTT	CASSLRTGREPEAFF
TRBJ2-7	.	TRBV6-5	.	TGTTCCAGCAGTGACTCACTGGACAGCTACGAGCAGTACTTC	CSSSDSLDSYEQYF
TRBJ2-2	.	TRBV19	.	TGTGCCAGTAACGGGGGCAGTCTCGCCGGGGAGCTGTTTTTT	CASNGGSLAGELFF
TRBJ2-1	.	TRBV5-6	.	TGTGCCAGCAGCGCCGGGACCCCATCCTACAATGAGCAGTTATTC	CASSAGTPSYNEQLF
TRBJ2-1	.	TRBV7-6	few	TGTGCCAGCAGCCAACAAGTAGGTTCCGAGCAGTTCTTC	CASSQQVGSEQFF
TRBJ1-3	.	TRBV29-1	.	TGCAGCGTTGTGATGGAGGACACCATATATTTT	CSVVMEDTIYF
TRBJ2-2	.	TRBV19	few	TGTGCCAGTAGTGGGGTCTACTCCGGGGAGCTGTTTTTT	CASSGVYSGELFF
TRBJ1-5	.	TRBV7-8	few	TGTGCCAGCAGCTTAGGGGGCAGAGACAATCAGCCCCAGCATTTT	CASSLGGRDNQPQHF
TRBJ2-5	.	TRBV7-8	many	TGTGCCAGCAGCCCCGAGCAACAGAAGACCCAGTACTTC	CASSPEQQKTQYF
TRBJ2-4	TRBD2	TRBV19	.	TGTGCCAGTAGTATGGGACTAGCGGGGGGGCCGGCCAAAAACATTCAGTACTTC	CASSMGLAGGPAKNIQYF
TRBJ2-2	TRBD2	TRBV19	.	TGTGCCAGTAGTATTACCAGCGGGAGAAGGACCGGGGAGCTGTTTTTT	CASSITSGRRTGELFF
TRBJ1-1	TRBD1	TRBV6-6	.	TGTGCCAGCAGTGCGCAGGGGGCTTACGCTGAAGCTTTCTTT	CASSAQGAYAEAFF
TRBJ2-1	.	TRBV28	few	TGTGCCAGCACCCCAGATGGGGGCGGGTCCTACAATGAGCAGTTCTTC	CASTPDGGGSYNEQFF
TRBJ2-7	.	TRBV2	.	TGTGCCAGTAGTTGGGGCAGTCTCTACGAGCAGTACTTC	CASSWGSLYEQYF
TRBJ1-3	TRBD1	TRBV7-2	.	TGTGCCAGCAGCTTTCTCAGGGGGCCCTCGGGAAACACCATATATTTT	CASSFLRGPSGNTIYF
TRBJ2-7	TRBD2	TRBV12-3/TRBV12-4	.	TGTGCCAGCAGTTTTGGGACTAGGTCATCCTACGAGCAGTACTTC	CASSFGTRSSYEQYF
TRBJ2-1	TRBD1	TRBV11-1	few	TGTGCCAGCAGACTCGGACAGGGGGTTCGCAGTGAGCAGTTCTTC	CASRLGQGVRSEQFF
TRBJ2-7	TRBD2	TRBV7-6	.	TGTGCCAGCAGCTTAGGCCAAGCGGGACCCTACGAGCAGTACTTC	CASSLGQAGPYEQYF
TRBJ1-3	.	TRBV28	.	TGTGCCAGCAGTTTAGGTGGGGGAGTGGGAAACACCATATATTTT	CASSLGGGVGNTIYF
TRBJ1-1	.	TRBV5-5	few	TGTGCCAGCAGCTTGTTCTGGGGCAAAAACACTGAAGCTTTCTTT	CASSLFWGKNTEAFF
TRBJ2-2	.	TRBV13	.	TGTGCCAGCAGCCTCCTCGGCGCGGGGCCCTCGGACACCGGGGAGCTGTTTTTT	CASSLLGAGPSDTGELFF
TRBJ2-2	TRBD1	TRBV7-2	.	TGTGCCAGCAGCCCGGGACAGCCTTCGGACACCGGGGAGCTGTTTTTT	CASSPGQPSDTGELFF
TRBJ2-7	.	TRBV7-2	many	TGTGCCAGCAGCAGAGGACCATACGAGCAGTACTTC	CASSRGPYEQYF
TRBJ1-3	.	TRBV7-2	many	TGTGCCAGCAGCTTAGTACCAGGCTCTGGAAACACCATATATTTT	CASSLVPGSGNTIYF
TRBJ1-1	.	TRBV7-9	.	TGTGTCTCGGCAGAATCCTCCATGAACACTGAAGCTTTCTTT	CVSAESSMNTEAFF
TRBJ2-5	.	TRBV6-5	many	TGTGCCAGCAGTTACATAGGGGAGAATCGGGAGACCCAGTACTTC	CASSYIGENRETQYF
TRBJ1-2	.	TRBV6-1	.	TGTGCCGGATCGGGGGAGCGGGCAAACTATGGCTACACCTTC	CAGSGERANYGYTF
TRBJ2-3	.	TRBV20-1	.	TGCAGTGCTAGCGGCGGGGCCGGGGATACGCAGTATTTT	CSASGGAGDTQYF
TRBJ1-2	.	TRBV28	few	TGTGCCAGCAGTTGGCGCGGGGGTAACTATGGCTACACCTTC	CASSWRGGNYGYTF
TRBJ1-2	.	TRBV16	.	TGTGCCAGCAGCCGGGAACCTAGGAGCTATGGCTACACCTTC	CASSREPRSYGYTF
TRBJ2-7	TRBD2	TRBV28	many	TGTGCCAGCGAGGGGCTAGCGGGATTCTACGAGCAGTACTTC	CASEGLAGFYEQYF
TRBJ1-6	TRBD1	TRBV7-3	few	TGTGCCAGCAGCCCCGGGGACAGGGATTCACCCCTCCACTTT	CASSPGDRDSPLHF
TRBJ1-2	TRBD1	TRBV7-3	once	TGTGCCAGCAGCCTTGGACAGGGTAATGTCTACACCTTC	CASSLGQGNVYTF
TRBJ2-3	.	TRBV12-3/TRBV12-4	.	TGTGCCAGCAGTTTCTACAGGAGCGGGACAGATACGCAGTATTTT	CASSFYRSGTDTQYF